The T cell receptor (beta chain) described here comes from a study of T-cell memory formation after mild COVID-19. Study summary: TCR clustering was largely donor specific.

Germline V gene lookup returns CDR1 SGHVS and CDR2 FNYEAQ. The CDR3 length is 17 residues. V trimming: 5 bases; J trimming: 2 bases; junction bases outside the gene matches: 9. TCRdb re-called the 5' RACE reads with MiXCR, one entry per CDR3 protein. The sample has 92,000 or so distinct CDR3 sequences, about 13% seen once. Study conclusions and caveats: Day 15 to 85 contracting clones showed balanced CD4/CD8; day 15 to 37 expanders favored CD4+.

This clonotype was seen a handful of times. Its antigen is undetermined. This receptor was taken from an adult woman who had mild COVID-19 (a few samples of this study predate the infection). Cell type and time point are not known. Sequenced input: PBMCs or a T cell subset sorted from them (not recorded which). The rearrangement joins TRBV7-6 to TRBJ2-2; TRBD2 agrees at 9 bases. Here the CDR3 DNA reads TGTGCCAGCAGCCCAGGGCTAGCGGGGCCCAACACCGGGGAGCTGTTTTTT. Its protein is CASSPGLAGPNTGELFF.